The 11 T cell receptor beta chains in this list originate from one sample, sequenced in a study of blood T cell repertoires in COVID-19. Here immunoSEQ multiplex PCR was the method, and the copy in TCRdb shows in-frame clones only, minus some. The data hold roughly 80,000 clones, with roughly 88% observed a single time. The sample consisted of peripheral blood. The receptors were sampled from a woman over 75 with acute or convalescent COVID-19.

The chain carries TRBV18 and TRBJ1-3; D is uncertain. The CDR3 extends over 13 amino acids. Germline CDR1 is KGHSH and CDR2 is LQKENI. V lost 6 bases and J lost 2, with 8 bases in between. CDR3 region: CASSGSTGNTIYF. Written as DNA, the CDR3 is TGTGCCAGCTCCGGGTCCACTGGAAACACCATATATTTT.

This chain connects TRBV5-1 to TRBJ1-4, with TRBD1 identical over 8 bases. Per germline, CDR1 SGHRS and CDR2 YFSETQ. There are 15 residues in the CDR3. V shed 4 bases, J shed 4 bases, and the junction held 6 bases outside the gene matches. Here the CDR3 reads CASSIGQGLNEKLFF. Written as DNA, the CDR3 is TGCGCCAGCAGCATCGGACAGGGACTTAATGAAAAACTGTTTTTT. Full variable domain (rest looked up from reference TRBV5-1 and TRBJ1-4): KAGVTQTPRYLIKTRGQQVTLSCSPISGHRSVSWYQQTPGQGLQFLFEYFSETQRNKGNFPGRFSGRQFSNSRSEMNVSTLELGDSALYLCASSIGQGLNEKLFFGSGTQLSVL.

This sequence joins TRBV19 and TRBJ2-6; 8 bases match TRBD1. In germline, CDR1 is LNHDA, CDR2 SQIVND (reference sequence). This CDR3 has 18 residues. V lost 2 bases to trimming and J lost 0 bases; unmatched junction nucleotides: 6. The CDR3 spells CASSILTGAISGANVLTF. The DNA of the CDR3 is TGTGCCAGTAGTATATTGACAGGGGCTATCTCTGGGGCCAACGTCCTGACTTTC.

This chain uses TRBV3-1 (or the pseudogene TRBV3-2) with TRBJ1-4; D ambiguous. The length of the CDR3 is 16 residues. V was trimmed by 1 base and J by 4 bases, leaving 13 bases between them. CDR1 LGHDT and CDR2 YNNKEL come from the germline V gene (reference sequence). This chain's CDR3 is CASSQVPRTVNEKLFF. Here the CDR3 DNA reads TGTGCCAGCAGCCAAGTTCCCCGAACAGTTAATGAAAAACTGTTTTTT.

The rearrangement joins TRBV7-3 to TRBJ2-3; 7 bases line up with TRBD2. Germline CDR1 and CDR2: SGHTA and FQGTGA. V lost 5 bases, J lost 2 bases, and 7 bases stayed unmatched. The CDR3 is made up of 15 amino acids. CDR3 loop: CASSPQAGTTDTQYF. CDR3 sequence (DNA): TGTGCCAGCAGCCCACAAGCGGGAACCACAGATACGCAGTATTTT. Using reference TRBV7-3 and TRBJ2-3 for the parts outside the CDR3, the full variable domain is GAGVSQTPSNKVTEKGKYVELRCDPISGHTALYWYRQSLGQGPEFLIYFQGTGAADDSGLPNDRFFAVRPEGSVSTLKIQRTERGDSAVYLCASSPQAGTTDTQYFGPGTRLTVL.

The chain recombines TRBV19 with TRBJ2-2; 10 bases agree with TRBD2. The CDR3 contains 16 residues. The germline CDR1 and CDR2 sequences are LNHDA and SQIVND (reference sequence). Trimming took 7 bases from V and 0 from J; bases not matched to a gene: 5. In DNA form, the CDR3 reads TGTGCCAGTACCCTCCTAGCGGGGGCGAACACCGGGGAGCTGTTTTTT. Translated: CASTLLAGANTGELFF.

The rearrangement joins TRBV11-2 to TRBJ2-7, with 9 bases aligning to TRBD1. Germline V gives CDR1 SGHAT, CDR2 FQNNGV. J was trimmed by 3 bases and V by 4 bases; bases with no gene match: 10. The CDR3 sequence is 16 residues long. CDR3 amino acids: CASSSQGAGVLYEQYF. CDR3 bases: TGTGCCAGCAGCTCACAGGGGGCAGGGGTTCTCTACGAGCAGTACTTC.

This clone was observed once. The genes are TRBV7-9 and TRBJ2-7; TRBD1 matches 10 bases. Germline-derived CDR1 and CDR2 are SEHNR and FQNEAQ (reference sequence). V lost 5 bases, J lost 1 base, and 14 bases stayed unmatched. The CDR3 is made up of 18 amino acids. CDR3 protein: CASSPGSGTGVRSYEQYF. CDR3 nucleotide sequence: TGTGCCAGCAGCCCAGGGTCCGGGACAGGGGTAAGATCCTACGAGCAGTACTTC.

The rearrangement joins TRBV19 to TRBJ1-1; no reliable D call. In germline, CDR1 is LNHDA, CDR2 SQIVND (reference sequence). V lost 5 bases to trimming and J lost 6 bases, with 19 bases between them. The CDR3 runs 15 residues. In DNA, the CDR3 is TGTGCCAGTAGTCGTAACCAGGCTAGCGTCGCTGAAGCTTTCTTT. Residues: CASSRNQASVAEAFF. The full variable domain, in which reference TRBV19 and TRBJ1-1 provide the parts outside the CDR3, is DGGITQSPKYLFRKEGQNVTLSCEQNLNHDAMYWYRQDPGQGLRLIYYSQIVNDFQKGDIAEGYSVSREKKESFPLTVTSAQKNPTAFYLCASSRNQASVAEAFFGQGTRLTVV.

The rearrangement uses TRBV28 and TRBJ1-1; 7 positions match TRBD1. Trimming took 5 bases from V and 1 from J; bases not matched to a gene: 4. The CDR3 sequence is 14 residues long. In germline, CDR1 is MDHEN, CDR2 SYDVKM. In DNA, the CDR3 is TGTGCCAGCAGTCGACAGGGAGAGAACACTGAAGCTTTCTTT. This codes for CASSRQGENTEAFF. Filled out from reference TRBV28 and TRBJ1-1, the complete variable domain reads DVKVTQSSRYLVKRTGEKVFLECVQDMDHENMFWYRQDPGLGLRLIYFSYDVKMKEKGDIPEGYSVSREKKERFSLILESASTNQTSMYLCASSRQGENTEAFFGQGTRLTVV.

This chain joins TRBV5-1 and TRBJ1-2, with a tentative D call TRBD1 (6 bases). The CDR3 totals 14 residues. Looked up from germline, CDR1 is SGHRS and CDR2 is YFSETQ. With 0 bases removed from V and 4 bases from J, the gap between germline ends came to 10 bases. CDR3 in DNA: TGCGCCAGCAGCTTGGGGACAGCAATCTATGGCTACACCTTC. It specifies CASSLGTAIYGYTF.